The 26 T cell receptor beta chains in this list originate from one sample, sequenced in a study of blood T cell repertoires in COVID-19 (dated by TCRdb to the early 2020s). Library method: the immunoSEQ multiplex PCR assay. What TCRdb holds here is the immuneACCESS table cut down to in-frame rearrangements. Part of the clones is not present; checked against another copy, under half of the missing clones reflect an unresolved V gene, and the others are unexplained. This sample comprises some 150,000 clones, approximately 85% of them detected only once. 0.63% of the sample rests with the top ten. Source material: peripheral blood. Receptors originate from a man aged 60 to 69 with COVID-19, enrolled during active disease.

This chain connects TRBV7-8 to TRBJ1-5, with a possible D match to TRBD1 (5 bases). This CDR3 spans 17 amino acids. V was trimmed by 2 bases and J by 2 bases, leaving 16 bases between them. Germline CDR1 and CDR2: SGHVS and FQNEAQ. The CDR3 loop is CASSLSGVGPGNQPQHF. CDR3 DNA: TGTGCCAGCAGCTTAAGTGGAGTGGGGCCGGGCAATCAGCCCCAGCATTTT.

V usage is TRBV5-1 and J usage is TRBJ2-1, with TRBD2 matching over 9 bases. CDR1 is SGHRS, CDR2 YFSETQ, per germline. The CDR3 length is 14 residues. J was trimmed by 9 bases and V by 4 bases; bases with no gene match: 8. The CDR3 nucleotides read TGCGCCAGCAGCCCAGGGACTAGCTTCGGTGAGCAGTTCTTC. Translating it yields CASSPGTSFGEQFF.

The CDR3: CARSPASNWAISPQHF. CDR3 in DNA: TGTGCCAGAAGCCCAGCAAGCAATTGGGCAATCAGCCCCCAGCATTTT. This chain uses TRBV7-5 with TRBJ1-5; the tabulated D call, TRBD1, remains unverified against the DNA. TRBV7-5 is a pseudogene segment. The CDR3 runs 16 residues.

The chain uses TRBV4-1 and TRBJ2-1; 11 bases are shared with TRBD2. V shed 4 bases and J 2 bases; nucleotides not matched to a gene: 4. Germline values: CDR1 MGHRA, CDR2 YSYEKL. This CDR3 region has 16 residues. The CDR3 DNA is TGCGCCAGCAGCCTCGGACTAGCGGGCACCTACAATGAGCAGTTCTTC. It is translated as CASSLGLAGTYNEQFF.

The rearrangement joins TRBV6-5 to TRBJ2-1, with 10 positions matching TRBD2. The CDR3 totals 14 residues. Per germline, CDR1 MNHEY and CDR2 SVGAGI. Losses at the gene ends were 7 bases for V and 7 bases for J; bases not matched to a gene: 7. The CDR3 sequence is CASMASGRWNEQFF. CDR3 in DNA: TGTGCCAGCATGGCTAGCGGGAGATGGAATGAGCAGTTCTTC.

This chain joins TRBV6-5 and TRBJ2-7; 11 bases agree with TRBD2. Germline V gives CDR1 MNHEY, CDR2 SVGAGI. V lost 6 bases to trimming and J lost 3 bases; unmatched junction nucleotides: 7. This CDR3 has 15 amino acids. The DNA of the CDR3 is TGTGCCAGCAGCCCGAGACTAGCGGGAAGCTACGAGCAGTACTTC. Protein sequence: CASSPRLAGSYEQYF.

A few counts support this clone. V usage is TRBV3-1 (or the pseudogene TRBV3-2) and J usage is TRBJ1-5; TRBD1 agrees at 7 bases. V trimming: 4 bases; J trimming: 3 bases; junction bases outside the gene matches: 3. This CDR3 is 14 amino acids long. In germline, CDR1 is LGHDT, CDR2 YNNKEL (reference sequence). CDR3 sequence (DNA): TGTGCCAGCAGCCGAGGGGGCAACAATCAGCCCCAGCATTTT. It codes for CASSRGGNNQPQHF.

This clone was detected once. V and J are TRBV7-9 and TRBJ1-6; 7 bases align to TRBD1. V lost 5 bases, J lost 5 bases, and 9 bases stayed unmatched. In germline, CDR1 is SEHNR, CDR2 FQNEAQ (reference sequence). The CDR3 is made up of 16 amino acids. The CDR3 loop is CASSPGDSRNNSPLHF. DNA for the CDR3: TGTGCCAGCAGCCCAGGGGACAGCCGGAATAATTCACCCCTCCACTTT.

The CDR3 protein is CATSDGGGPEAFF. Here the CDR3 DNA reads TGTGCCACCAGTGACGGAGGGGGCCCTGAAGCTTTCTTT. V and J are TRBV24-1 and TRBJ1-1; 7 bases are a match to TRBD1. The CDR3 runs 13 residues. Germline loops: CDR1 KGHDR, CDR2 SFDVKD. The V gene end was trimmed by 4 bases and the J gene end by 6 bases; junction bases not matched to a gene: 4.

This clone appeared once. The chain employs TRBV29-1 and TRBJ2-1; TRBD2 matches at 11 bases. The CDR3 is 14 residues long. Per germline, CDR1 SQVTM and CDR2 ANQGSEA. V lost 7 bases to trimming and J lost 6 bases; unmatched junction nucleotides: 8. The CDR3 DNA reads TGCAGCGCCTTACTAGCGGGGGCCTTCAATGAGCAGTTCTTC. Protein sequence: CSALLAGAFNEQFF.

This chain joins TRBV7-8 and TRBJ2-7, with a weak D call TRBD2 (6 bases). This CDR3 has 15 residues. Trimming left V 5 bases short and J 0 bases short, with 14 bases between. Germline CDR1 and CDR2: SGHVS and FQNEAQ. In DNA form, the CDR3 reads TGTGCCAGCAGCAAAGAGGCGGGGAGCTCCTACGAGCAGTACTTC. Its protein is CASSKEAGSSYEQYF.

This clone showed up just once. The J gene is TRBJ2-3, the V gene TRBV7-3, with 8 bases identical to TRBD2. Germline V lookup: CDR1 SGHTA, CDR2 FQGTGA. The CDR3 runs to 17 residues. Losses at the gene ends were 5 bases for V and 0 bases for J; bases not matched to a gene: 10. CDR3 protein: CASSANLAGASTDTQYF. The CDR3 DNA reads TGTGCCAGCAGCGCAAATCTAGCGGGTGCCAGCACAGATACGCAGTATTTT.

This chain connects TRBV29-1 to TRBJ2-4; maybe TRBD1 (6 bases). The CDR3 consists of 15 residues. Trimming removed 3 bases at V and 0 bases at J, with 12 bases between. Germline assignment: CDR1 SQVTM and CDR2 ANQGSEA. The CDR3 DNA is TGCAGCGTTGATCTAGGGGACATAGCCAAAAACATTCAGTACTTC. Translation: CSVDLGDIAKNIQYF.

The genes are TRBV18 and TRBJ2-3; 13 bases map to TRBD2. The CDR3 totals 16 residues. Germline CDR1 is KGHSH and CDR2 is LQKENI. J was trimmed by 5 bases and V by 6 bases; bases with no gene match: 8. The CDR3 DNA sequence: TGTGCCAGCTCTCGGACTAGCGGGAGACACGGAGATACGCAGTATTTT. Protein sequence: CASSRTSGRHGDTQYF.

The chain recombines TRBV7-8 with TRBJ1-5, with TRBD1 matching 7 bases. Per germline, CDR1 SGHVS and CDR2 FQNEAQ. The CDR3 is made up of 16 amino acids. Trimming took 1 base from V and 1 from J; bases not matched to a gene: 4. CDR3 protein: CASSLVEGASNQPQHF. As DNA, the CDR3 is TGTGCCAGCAGCTTAGTAGAGGGGGCGAGCAATCAGCCCCAGCATTTT.

The chain has TRBV5-1 and TRBJ2-5; maybe TRBD2 (6 bases). Germline CDR1 SGHRS, CDR2 YFSETQ. The CDR3 spans 14 residues. Trimming cost V 4 bases and J 3 bases, with 13 bases left between them. CDR3 sequence reads: CASSEPGGKETQYF. CDR3 sequence (DNA): TGCGCCAGCAGCGAACCTGGGGGGAAAGAGACCCAGTACTTC. The whole variable domain, remainder taken from reference TRBV5-1 and TRBJ2-5, is KAGVTQTPRYLIKTRGQQVTLSCSPISGHRSVSWYQQTPGQGLQFLFEYFSETQRNKGNFPGRFSGRQFSNSRSEMNVSTLELGDSALYLCASSEPGGKETQYFGPGTRLLVL.

V gene TRBV7-9 combines with J gene TRBJ1-6, with no clear D. The germline CDR1 and CDR2 sequences are SEHNR and FQNEAQ (reference sequence). V was pared by 1 base and J by 9 bases, with 13 bases between. CDR3 length: 15 residues. The CDR3, as DNA: TGTGCCAGCAGCTTAGAGGCAGGTCGCTTTTCACCCCTCCACTTT. This codes for CASSLEAGRFSPLHF.

The chain joins TRBV19 to TRBJ1-4; 8 nucleotides align to TRBD1. With V trimmed by 6 bases and J by 4 bases, 7 bases remained unmatched. Germline V gene lookup returns CDR1 LNHDA and CDR2 SQIVND (reference sequence). CDR3 size: 15 residues. CDR3 residues: CASRDRDWSNEKLFF. In nucleotides, the CDR3 is TGTGCCAGTAGGGACAGGGACTGGAGTAATGAAAAACTGTTTTTT. The full variable domain, with the rest looked up from reference TRBV19 and TRBJ1-4, is DGGITQSPKYLFRKEGQNVTLSCEQNLNHDAMYWYRQDPGQGLRLIYYSQIVNDFQKGDIAEGYSVSREKKESFPLTVTSAQKNPTAFYLCASRDRDWSNEKLFFGSGTQLSVL.

The V call is TRBV5-4, the J call TRBJ1-2, with D hard to call. The germline CDR1 and CDR2 sequences are SGHNT and YYREEE (reference sequence). This CDR3 comprises 14 residues. Trimming shortened V by 2 bases and J by 4 bases, and 12 bases separated the two germline ends. This CDR3 is CASSLIRSGYGYTF. CDR3 bases: TGTGCCAGCAGCTTAATCCGTAGTGGCTATGGCTACACCTTC.

The CDR3 nucleotides are TGTGCCAGCAGCAACCGGGACAGGGGGTTCCTACGGGAGCAGTACTTC. Translated: CASSNRDRGFLREQYF. This chain connects TRBV3-1 (or the pseudogene TRBV3-2) to TRBJ2-7; 11 bases are shared with TRBD1. CDR3 length: 16 residues. V trimming: 5 bases; J trimming: 7 bases; junction bases outside the gene matches: 13. Germline loops: CDR1 LGHDT, CDR2 YNNKEL (reference sequence).

CDR3 DNA: TGTGCCAGTAGTATAAGTAGCGGGGGATTATACGAGCAGTACTTC. Amino acid sequence: CASSISSGGLYEQYF. The rearrangement uses TRBV19 and TRBJ2-7; 9 positions agree with TRBD2. Germline CDR1 and CDR2: LNHDA and SQIVND (reference sequence). The V gene end was trimmed by 2 bases and the J gene end by 4 bases; junction bases not matched to a gene: 6. The CDR3 is 15 residues long.

The V gene is TRBV10-3, the J gene TRBJ2-1; a weak D match, TRBD2 (6 bases). Germline V gene lookup returns CDR1 ENHRY and CDR2 SYGVKD. This CDR3 has 15 amino acids. Between the trimmed V and J ends, which lost 2 bases and 1 base, there was a span of 9 bases. The CDR3 spells CAISEQEGSYNEQFF. The CDR3 bases are TGTGCCATCAGTGAGCAGGAGGGGTCCTACAATGAGCAGTTCTTC.

The chain employs TRBV18 and TRBJ1-2; D uncertain. The CDR3 runs to 13 residues. Germline loops: CDR1 KGHSH, CDR2 LQKENI. The V gene lost 2 bases and the J gene lost 3 bases, with 7 bases spanning the gap. CDR3: CASSPTEHYGYTF. The CDR3 DNA reads TGTGCCAGCTCACCAACAGAACACTATGGCTACACCTTC.

This rearrangement joins TRBV7-2 to TRBJ2-7; D is possibly TRBD2 (6 bases). The CDR3 is 13 residues long. Germline V gene data show CDR1 as SGHTA and CDR2 as FQGNSA. Trimming pared 2 bases from V and 3 bases from J, leaving 8 bases between. CDR3 region: CASSLQGLYEQYF. The CDR3 nucleotides read TGTGCCAGCAGCTTACAGGGACTCTACGAGCAGTACTTC.

The rearrangement joins TRBV6-5 to TRBJ1-5; 7 bases agree with TRBD1. V lost 5 bases, J lost 4 bases, and 8 bases stayed unmatched. The V gene's germline CDR1 is MNHEY and CDR2 SVGAGI. The CDR3 has 15 residues. In nucleotides, the CDR3 is TGTGCCAGCAGTCCCGAGGGGGCAGGAAATCAGCCCCAGCATTTT. Its protein is CASSPEGAGNQPQHF.

The chain links TRBV2 to TRBJ1-5; D is possibly TRBD1 (6 bases). The CDR3 has 15 amino acids. CDR1 and CDR2 from the germline V gene are SNHLY and FYNNEI. V gave up 4 bases and J gave up 0 bases, with 10 bases separating them. CDR3 region: CASSAQGHSNQPQHF. CDR3 bases: TGTGCCAGCAGTGCTCAGGGACATAGCAATCAGCCCCAGCATTTT.